Each of the 11 T cell receptor beta chains below was sequenced from the same sample in a study of T cells in Graves' hyperthyroidism and ophthalmopathy. Amplified regions were TCR beta CDR3 sequences from RNA transcripts. The HTBI set primed first-round TCR CDR3 RT-PCR. MiXCR, run by TCRdb on the multiplex PCR reads, gives a single entry per CDR3 protein. This table holds about 410,000 distinct CDR3 sequences, over 12% found once. The material sequenced was blood. The receptors shown here come from a man between 18 and 29 years old with Graves' ophthalmopathy.

There are many counts of this clonotype. The chain carries TRBV7-9 and TRBJ2-7, with 12 nucleotides matching TRBD2. V trimming: 8 bases; J trimming: 2 bases; junction bases outside the gene matches: 1. Germline-derived CDR1 and CDR2 are SEHNR and FQNEAQ (reference sequence). The CDR3 consists of 13 residues. The CDR3 DNA reads TGTGCCAGCGGACTAGCGGGGACCTACGAGCAGTACTTC. Its protein product is CASGLAGTYEQYF. The full variable domain, completed using reference TRBV7-9 and TRBJ2-7, is DTGVSQNPRHKITKRGQNVTFRCDPISEHNRLYWYRQTLGQGPEFLTYFQNEAQLEKSRLLSDRFSAERPKGSFSTLEIQRTEQGDSAMYLCASGLAGTYEQYFGPGTRLTVT.

This clonotype appeared many times. V and J are TRBV7-3 and TRBJ2-2; D unclear. CDR3 length: 14 amino acids. The germline V and J ends were trimmed by 1 base and 4 bases, with 7 bases remaining between them. The germline CDR1 and CDR2 sequences are SGHTA and FQGTGA. The chain's CDR3 is CASSLRRSTGELFF. DNA of the CDR3: TGTGCCAGCAGCTTAAGGCGCAGCACCGGGGAGCTGTTTTTT.

This clonotype occurred many times. The chain uses TRBV2 and TRBJ2-3, with a weak D call TRBD1 (6 bases). The CDR3 is 12 residues long. The germline gives CDR1 SNHLY, CDR2 FYNNEI. Deletions cut 7 bases from V and 9 bases from J, with 14 bases between. The CDR3 loop is CASKGLRGTQYF. DNA for the CDR3: TGTGCCAGCAAGGGCCTCAGGGGCACGCAGTATTTT. Using reference TRBV2 and TRBJ2-3 for the parts outside the CDR3, the full variable domain is EPEVTQTPSHQVTQMGQEVILRCVPISNHLYFYWYRQILGQKVEFLVSFYNNEISEKSEIFDDQFSVERPDGSNFTLKIRSTKLEDSAMYFCASKGLRGTQYFGPGTRLTVL.

This clonotype was recorded at least ten times. This sequence joins TRBV5-1 and TRBJ2-7, with D perhaps matching TRBD2 (6 bases). The length of the CDR3 is 13 residues. Germline loops: CDR1 SGHRS, CDR2 YFSETQ. Trimming pared 0 bases from V and 4 bases from J, leaving 8 bases between. The CDR3 nucleotides are TGCGCCAGCAGCTTGGTGGAGGGATACGAGCAGTACTTC. Protein sequence: CASSLVEGYEQYF.

The V gene is TRBV27, the J gene TRBJ2-3; 9 bases are shared with TRBD2. V trimming: 3 bases; J trimming: 1 base; junction bases outside the gene matches: 5. The CDR3 consists of 16 residues. Germline V CDR1 and CDR2: MNHEY, SMNVEV (reference sequence). The DNA for the CDR3 is TGTGCCAGCAGTTTTAGGGTAGCGGGGGGCACAGATACGCAGTATTTT. It encodes CASSFRVAGGTDTQYF.

This clonotype was recorded at least ten times. V usage is TRBV19 and J usage is TRBJ1-1; D might be TRBD1 (5 bases). V was trimmed by 7 bases and J by 1 base, leaving 28 bases between them. CDR1 LNHDA and CDR2 SQIVND come from the germline V gene (reference sequence). The CDR3 is 19 residues long. The CDR3 DNA is TGTGCCAGTACTCCTCTCCCCGGGGCCCCCTACCCGCAGAACACTGAAGCTTTCTTT. This codes for CASTPLPGAPYPQNTEAFF.

The V and J genes are TRBV18 and TRBJ2-2; D might be TRBD2 (6 bases). Per the germline V gene, CDR1 is KGHSH and CDR2 is LQKENI. V was cut by 0 bases and J by 9 bases, with 14 bases left in between. The CDR3 is made up of 15 amino acids. The CDR3 loop reads CASSPPEGPHRELFF. The CDR3 nucleotides read TGTGCCAGCTCACCACCGGAGGGACCGCACCGGGAGCTGTTTTTT.

The sample holds many counts of this clonotype. The V and J genes are TRBV9 and TRBJ1-1, with 7 bases aligning to TRBD1. With V trimmed by 0 bases and J by 1 base, 0 bases remained unmatched. Looked up from germline, CDR1 is SGDLS and CDR2 is YYNGEE. The CDR3 runs 14 residues. This CDR3 is CASSVGDRNTEAFF. DNA of the CDR3: TGTGCCAGCAGCGTAGGGGACAGGAACACTGAAGCTTTCTTT.

The rearrangement uses TRBV6-6 and TRBJ1-3; TRBD1 agrees at 7 bases. The CDR3 is 18 residues long. With V trimmed by 2 bases and J by 2 bases, 12 bases remained unmatched. Germline lookup yields CDR1 MNHNY and CDR2 SVGAGI (reference sequence). The CDR3 here is CASSYTRTGTQPGNTIYF. CDR3 nucleotides: TGTGCCAGCAGTTACACCAGGACAGGAACCCAACCTGGAAACACCATATATTTT.

Remarks on this clonotype: A much larger clone lies one base from this, so it may be a read error. This chain joins TRBV14 and TRBJ2-5, with 9 bases that match TRBD2. The germline V gene encodes CDR1 SGHDN and CDR2 FVKESK. This CDR3 region has 15 residues. The J segment lost 6 bases and the V segment lost 4 bases, leaving 9 bases of the junction unmatched. For the CDR3, the DNA is TGTGCCAGCAGCCCACCTTGGACTAGCGAAAAGACCCAGTACTTC. Encoded protein: CASSPPWTSEKTQYF.

In its sample, this clonotype was seen a few times. The rearrangement uses TRBV14 and TRBJ1-3; D not resolved. Germline V lookup: CDR1 SGHDN, CDR2 FVKESK. The CDR3 runs 14 residues. Trimming left V 3 bases short and J 2 bases short, with 8 bases between. CDR3: CASSQDYTGNTIYF. The CDR3 nucleotides read TGTGCCAGCAGCCAGGACTACACTGGAAACACCATATATTTT. The full variable domain, with the rest looked up from reference TRBV14 and TRBJ1-3, is EAGVTQFPSHSVIEKGQTVTLRCDPISGHDNLYWYRRVMGKEIKFLLHFVKESKQDESGMPNNRFLAERTGGTYSTLKVQPAELEDSGVYFCASSQDYTGNTIYFGEGSWLTVV.